This T cell receptor beta chain was captured by sequencing in a study of post-analysis software for immune sequencing data. Study background: Patients had relapsing-remitting, secondary progressive or progressive-relapsing multiple sclerosis; some lacked subtype.

The CDR3 is 15 amino acids. Germline assignment: CDR1 SEHNR and CDR2 FQNEAQ (reference sequence). Whole-study findings and limits: F measure showed strong co-clustering of same-batch samples. Normalized Chao1 diversity was significantly lower in multiple sclerosis patients than in controls. Several TRBV segments (TRBV5-6, TRBV5-1 and TRBV20-1 among them) occurred more frequently in patients than in controls.

Comment on this clonotype: What it binds is unknown.

Unique molecular identifiers had been added to the TCR beta cDNA libraries. TCRdb re-called the PCR reads with MiXCR, one entry per CDR3 protein. The repertoire holds 740,000 or so distinct CDR3 sequences, with approximately 57% as singletons. Sequences were obtained from blood. The V gene is TRBV7-9, the J gene TRBJ2-5; weak D call: TRBD1 (6 bases). With the DNA end fitting TRBJ2-7 better, the J assignment may be wrong. The sequence was obtained from a girl between 5 and 17 years old with multiple sclerosis. CDR3 DNA: TGTGCCAGCAGCTTAGTTCAACAGGGTTCCGGCGAGCAGTACTTC. Its translation is CASSLVQQGSGEQYF.